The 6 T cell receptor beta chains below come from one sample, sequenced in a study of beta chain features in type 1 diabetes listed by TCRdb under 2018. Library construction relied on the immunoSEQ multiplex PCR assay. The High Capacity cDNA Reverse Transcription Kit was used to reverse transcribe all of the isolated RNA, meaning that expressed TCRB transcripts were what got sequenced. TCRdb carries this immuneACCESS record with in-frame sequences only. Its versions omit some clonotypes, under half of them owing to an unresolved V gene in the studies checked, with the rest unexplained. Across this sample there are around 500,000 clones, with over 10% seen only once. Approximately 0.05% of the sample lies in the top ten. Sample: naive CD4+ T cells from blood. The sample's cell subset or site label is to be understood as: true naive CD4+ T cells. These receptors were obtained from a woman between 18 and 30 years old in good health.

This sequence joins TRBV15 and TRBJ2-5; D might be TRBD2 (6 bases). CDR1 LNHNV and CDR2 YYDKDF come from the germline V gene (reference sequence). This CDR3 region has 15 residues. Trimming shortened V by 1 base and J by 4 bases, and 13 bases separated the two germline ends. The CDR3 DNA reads TGTGCCACCAGCAGAGGATGGTTAGCGGCAGAGACCCAGTACTTC. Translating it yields CATSRGWLAAETQYF.

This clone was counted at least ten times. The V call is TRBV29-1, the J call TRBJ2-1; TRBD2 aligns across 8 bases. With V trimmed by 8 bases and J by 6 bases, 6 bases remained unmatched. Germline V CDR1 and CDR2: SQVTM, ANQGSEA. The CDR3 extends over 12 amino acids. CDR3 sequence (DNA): TGCAGCACCCGGACTAGCACCAATGAGCAGTTCTTC. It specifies CSTRTSTNEQFF.

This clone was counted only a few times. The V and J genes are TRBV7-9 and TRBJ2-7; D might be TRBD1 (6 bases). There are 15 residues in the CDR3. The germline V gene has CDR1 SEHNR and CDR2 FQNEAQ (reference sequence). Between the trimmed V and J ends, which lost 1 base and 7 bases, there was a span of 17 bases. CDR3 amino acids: CASSLERQARREQYF. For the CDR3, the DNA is TGTGCCAGCAGCTTAGAAAGACAGGCCCGTCGGGAGCAGTACTTC. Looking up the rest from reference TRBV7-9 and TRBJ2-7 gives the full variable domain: DTGVSQNPRHKITKRGQNVTFRCDPISEHNRLYWYRQTLGQGPEFLTYFQNEAQLEKSRLLSDRFSAERPKGSFSTLEIQRTEQGDSAMYLCASSLERQARREQYFGPGTRLTVT.

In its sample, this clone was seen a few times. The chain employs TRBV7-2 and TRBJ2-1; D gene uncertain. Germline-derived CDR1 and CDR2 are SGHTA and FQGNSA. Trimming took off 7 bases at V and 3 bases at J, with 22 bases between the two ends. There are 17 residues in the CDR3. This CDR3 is CASNPPGLRIRYNEQFF. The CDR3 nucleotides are TGTGCCAGCAACCCGCCGGGTCTCCGTATACGCTACAATGAGCAGTTCTTC.

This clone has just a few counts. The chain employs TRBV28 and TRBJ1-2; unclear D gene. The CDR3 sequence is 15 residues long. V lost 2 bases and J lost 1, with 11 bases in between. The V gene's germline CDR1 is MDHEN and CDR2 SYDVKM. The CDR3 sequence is CASSLGGLHNYGYTF. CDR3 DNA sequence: TGTGCCAGCAGTTTAGGCGGCCTCCATAACTATGGCTACACCTTC.

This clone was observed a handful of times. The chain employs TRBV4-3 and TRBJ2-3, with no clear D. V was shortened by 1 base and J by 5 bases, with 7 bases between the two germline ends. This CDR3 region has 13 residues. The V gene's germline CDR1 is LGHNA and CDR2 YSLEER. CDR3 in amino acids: CASSQAPIDTQYF. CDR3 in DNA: TGCGCCAGCAGCCAAGCGCCAATAGATACGCAGTATTTT.